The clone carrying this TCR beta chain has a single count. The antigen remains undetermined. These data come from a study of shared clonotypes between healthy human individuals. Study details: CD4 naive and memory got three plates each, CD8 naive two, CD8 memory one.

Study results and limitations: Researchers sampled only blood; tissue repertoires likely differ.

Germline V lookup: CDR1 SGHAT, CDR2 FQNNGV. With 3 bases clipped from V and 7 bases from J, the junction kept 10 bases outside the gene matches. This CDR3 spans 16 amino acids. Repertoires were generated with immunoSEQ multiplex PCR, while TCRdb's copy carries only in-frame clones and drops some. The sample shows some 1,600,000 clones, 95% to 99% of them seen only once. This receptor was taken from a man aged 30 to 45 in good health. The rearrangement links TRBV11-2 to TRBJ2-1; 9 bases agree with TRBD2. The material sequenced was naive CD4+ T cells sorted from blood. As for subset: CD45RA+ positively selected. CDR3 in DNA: TGTGCCAGCAGCTTTCCCCTAGCGGGACTTGGGAATGAGCAGTTCTTC. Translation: CASSFPLAGLGNEQFF. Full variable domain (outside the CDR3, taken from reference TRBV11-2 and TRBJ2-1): EAGVAQSPRYKIIEKRQSVAFWCNPISGHATLYWYQQILGQGPKLLIQFQNNGVVDDSQLPKDRFSAERLKGVDSTLKIQPAKLEDSAVYLCASSFPLAGLGNEQFFGPGTRLTVL.